This T cell receptor (beta chain) was profiled in a study of naive and memory T cell subsets. Worth noting for this clonotype: Its antigen remains unknown.

Whole-study results and caveats: Naive and memory subsets had different power law exponents for TCR abundance. Naive and memory repertoire findings lacked a ground truth for validation. Expression changes during T cell differentiation may affect RNA-based TCR counts.

An equimolar mix of two oligonucleotides served as the beta constant-region primer for TRBC1 and TRBC2. Nested alpha and beta constant-region primers with the SP2 primer drove four PCR rounds on ligated cDNA. TCRdb called the UMI-ligation and nested PCR reads again in MiXCR, with one record for every CDR3 protein. This table has over 100,000 distinct CDR3 sequences, 36% appearing once. The CDR3 spans 16 residues. Trimming removed 4 bases from V and 4 bases from J, with 19 bases in between. Germline V lookup: CDR1 SGHDN, CDR2 FVKESK. The chain links TRBV14 to TRBJ2-5; tentative D call: TRBD2 (6 bases). This receptor was taken from a human donor in good health. The sequenced material came from central memory CD4+ T cells from blood. The CDR3 region is CASSPFSGRGRETQYF. CDR3 in DNA: TGTGCCAGCAGCCCCTTCTCCGGGAGAGGGAGAGAGACCCAGTACTTC.